Below are 24 T cell receptor beta chains sequenced from a single sample in a study of blood T cell repertoires in COVID-19 (dated by TCRdb to about 2020). The library was produced with the immunoSEQ multiplex PCR assay. Sourced from immuneACCESS, this table was stored by TCRdb with only in-frame sequences that have V and J called. A share of the clones is absent; for the studies checked, an unresolved V gene accounts for under half, and the remainder has no known explanation. This sample lists fewer than 110,000 clones; around nine tenths were detected once. The top ten clonotypes cover 15% to 20% of the sample. Input material: peripheral blood. These receptors all come from an elderly woman in a cohort sampled during active COVID-19.

V is TRBV25-1 and J is TRBJ2-5, with D possibly being TRBD1 (5 bases). Germline CDR1 and CDR2: MGHDK and SYGVNS. Trimming took off 3 bases at V and 4 bases at J, with 21 bases between the two ends. The CDR3 length is 17 residues. CDR3: CASSDDSSVGPGETQYF. CDR3 sequence (DNA): TGTGCCAGCAGTGACGATTCGTCGGTGGGGCCTGGAGAGACCCAGTACTTC.

The chain carries TRBV29-1 and TRBJ2-1; 11 bases align to TRBD2. Germline values: CDR1 SQVTM, CDR2 ANQGSEA. CDR3 length: 17 residues. V was pared by 7 bases and J by 2 bases, with 13 bases of the junction left unmatched. CDR3 nucleotides: TGCAGCGCGACAGGGACTAGCGGCCCCAGTACCTACAATGAGCAGTTCTTC. This sequence encodes CSATGTSGPSTYNEQFF.

This rearrangement joins TRBV6-1 to TRBJ2-1; 7 bases agree with TRBD2. Trimming took 0 bases from V and 4 from J; bases not matched to a gene: 6. Germline V gives CDR1 MNHNS, CDR2 SASEGT. The CDR3 is 16 residues long. As DNA, the CDR3 is TGTGCCAGCAGTGAAGCGAGGGAGGGGTCGTACAATGAGCAGTTCTTC. This codes for CASSEAREGSYNEQFF.

The chain couples TRBV6-1 to TRBJ1-3; no definite D call. CDR1 is MNHNS, CDR2 SASEGT, per germline. The CDR3 is 14 residues long. Trimming cost V 3 bases and J 3 bases, with 9 bases left between them. In nucleotides, the CDR3 is TGTGCCAGCAGTGACGGAGGAAATGGAAACACCATATATTTT. Amino acids: CASSDGGNGNTIYF.

The J gene is TRBJ2-7, the V gene TRBV28; D not certain. The V and J ends lost 1 base and 4 bases respectively, with 11 bases between them. The CDR3 runs to 14 residues. CDR1 MDHEN and CDR2 SYDVKM come from the germline V gene. CDR3 loop: CASSLFGRNYEQYF. Here the CDR3 DNA reads TGTGCCAGCAGTTTATTCGGCAGGAATTACGAGCAGTACTTC.

This chain uses TRBV5-4 with TRBJ1-1; D not certain. V was cut by 0 bases and J by 5 bases, with 8 bases left in between. This CDR3 is built from 13 residues. Germline V CDR1 and CDR2: SGHNT, YYREEE (reference sequence). CDR3 amino acids: CASSLGGGTEAFF. Here the CDR3 DNA reads TGTGCCAGCAGCTTGGGGGGAGGGACTGAAGCTTTCTTT.

To note about this clone: The junction does not match germline at one end; this may be a read error. This chain joins TRBV7-7 and TRBJ2-6; no clear D. The germline CDR1 and CDR2 sequences are SSHAT and FNYEAQ (reference sequence). The CDR3 spans 15 residues. The CDR3 region is CASSPFSSGANVLTF. The CDR3 bases are TGTGCTAGCAGCCCTTTTAGCTCTGGGGCCAACGTCCTGACTTTC.

This sequence joins TRBV7-2 and TRBJ2-2, with 10 bases aligning to TRBD2. The CDR3 runs 17 residues. In germline, CDR1 is SGHTA, CDR2 FQGNSA. With V trimmed by 5 bases and J by 3 bases, 9 bases remained unmatched. CDR3 in amino acids: CASSPRSGGAHTGELFF. The CDR3 nucleotides read TGTGCCAGCAGCCCCAGGAGCGGGGGGGCGCACACCGGGGAGCTGTTTTTT.

This clone has a handful of counts. V usage is TRBV11-2 and J usage is TRBJ2-7; 9 positions agree with TRBD1. The trim removed 4 bases at V and 2 bases at J, leaving 3 bases unmatched. From germline, CDR1 is SGHAT and CDR2 FQNNGV. CDR3 length: 14 amino acids. The CDR3 DNA follows: TGTGCCAGCAGCTCGGACAGGGGCCCCTACGAGCAGTACTTC. Translation gives CASSSDRGPYEQYF.

J is TRBJ2-6 and V is TRBV6-5; D may be TRBD2 (5 bases). The CDR3 spans 13 residues. V lost 6 bases and J 4 bases, leaving 7 bases between the germline ends. Germline V gives CDR1 MNHEY, CDR2 SVGAGI. The CDR3: CASSPGGANVLTF. The CDR3 DNA reads as TGTGCCAGCAGCCCGGGGGGGGCCAACGTCCTGACTTTC.

V usage is TRBV3-1 (or the pseudogene TRBV3-2) and J usage is TRBJ1-2; 11 bases agree with TRBD1. Per germline, CDR1 LGHDT and CDR2 YNNKEL (reference sequence). CDR3 length: 15 residues. Trimming at V came to 4 bases and at J to 6 bases, leaving 7 bases not matched to a gene. CDR3 protein: CASSRGTGGLDGYTF. CDR3 coding DNA: TGTGCCAGCAGCCGAGGGACAGGGGGTTTGGATGGCTACACCTTC.

This clone was recorded a few times. The chain combines TRBV29-1 with TRBJ1-2; 9 bases align to TRBD1. The CDR3 is made up of 12 amino acids. With 4 bases clipped from V and 11 bases from J, the junction kept 8 bases outside the gene matches. Germline CDR1 SQVTM, CDR2 ANQGSEA. The CDR3 is CSVGETGGAYTF. The CDR3 DNA reads as TGCAGCGTTGGCGAGACAGGGGGAGCTTACACCTTC.

The CDR3 loop is CASSPTSGGVTPYNEQFF. The DNA of the CDR3 is TGTGCCAGCAGTCCAACCAGCGGGGGGGTTACACCCTACAATGAGCAGTTCTTC. J is TRBJ2-1 and V is TRBV27, with 10 positions matching TRBD2. Germline values: CDR1 MNHEY, CDR2 SMNVEV (reference sequence). This CDR3 region has 18 residues. V lost 5 bases to trimming and J lost 2 bases; unmatched junction nucleotides: 12.

This rearrangement joins TRBV27 to TRBJ2-7, with TRBD2 identical over 7 bases. This CDR3 contains 14 residues. Germline V gives CDR1 MNHEY, CDR2 SMNVEV (reference sequence). The ends lost 3 bases at V and 3 bases at J; junction bases unmatched: 5. The CDR3 region is CASSFTGGNYEQYF. CDR3 nucleotides: TGTGCCAGCAGTTTCACCGGGGGGAACTACGAGCAGTACTTC.

This chain uses TRBV6-5 with TRBJ2-7, with D unresolved. Per the germline V gene, CDR1 is MNHEY and CDR2 is SVGAGI. V gave up 6 bases and J gave up 0 bases, with 12 bases separating them. This CDR3 comprises 14 residues. The CDR3 coding sequence is TGTGCCAGCAGCCCCAACCCGGTCTCCTACGAGCAGTACTTC. This encodes CASSPNPVSYEQYF.

The rearrangement links TRBV7-6 to TRBJ2-2; TRBD1 aligns across 10 bases. CDR3 length: 17 amino acids. Unmatched junction bases numbered 9, after V lost 2 bases and J lost 6 bases. Germline-derived CDR1 and CDR2 are SGHVS and FNYEAQ. CDR3 loop: CASSLWDRGRLSGELFF. The CDR3, as DNA: TGTGCCAGCAGCTTATGGGACAGGGGCCGCCTTTCCGGGGAGCTGTTTTTT.

V usage is TRBV11-2 and J usage is TRBJ2-7, with a possible D match to TRBD2 (5 bases). This CDR3 contains 17 residues. Germline V CDR1 and CDR2: SGHAT, FQNNGV. Trimming took off 0 bases at V and 3 bases at J, with 18 bases between the two ends. CDR3 protein: CASSLDRVASGLYEQYF. The CDR3 bases are TGTGCCAGCAGCTTAGATCGGGTAGCGTCGGGCCTCTACGAGCAGTACTTC.

This chain links TRBV5-1 with TRBJ2-1, with 7 bases fitting TRBD2. J lost 0 bases, V lost 4 bases, and 4 bases had no gene match. Germline CDR1 reads SGHRS; CDR2 reads YFSETQ. The CDR3 totals 15 residues. This chain's CDR3 is CASSRGSVSYNEQFF. As DNA, the CDR3 is TGCGCCAGCAGCCGCGGGAGCGTCTCCTACAATGAGCAGTTCTTC.

The chain has TRBV6-1 and TRBJ1-2, with a weak D call TRBD1 (5 bases). Germline V CDR1 and CDR2: MNHNS, SASEGT. Trimming pared 0 bases from V and 2 bases from J, leaving 16 bases between. The CDR3 contains 17 residues. This chain's CDR3 is CASSEAQFVGGNYGYTF. The CDR3 nucleotides are TGTGCCAGCAGTGAAGCGCAATTTGTTGGGGGGAACTATGGCTACACCTTC.

The V and J genes are TRBV10-1 and TRBJ2-5; 9 nucleotides match TRBD1. CDR1 WNHNN and CDR2 SYGVQD come from the germline V gene (reference sequence). With V trimmed by 2 bases and J by 1 base, 2 bases remained unmatched. The CDR3 runs 15 residues. The CDR3 DNA reads as TGCGCCAGCAGTGAGGCGACAGGGGGCCAAGAGACCCAGTACTTC. The encoded protein is CASSEATGGQETQYF.

The CDR3 sequence is CASSRPPDRGPSNNEQFF. As DNA, the CDR3 is TGTGCCAGTAGTCGCCCACCAGACAGGGGGCCTTCCAACAATGAGCAGTTCTTC. The chain employs TRBV19 and TRBJ2-1; 10 bases are a match to TRBD1. J was trimmed by 5 bases and V by 5 bases; bases with no gene match: 15. CDR3 size: 18 residues. The germline gives CDR1 LNHDA, CDR2 SQIVND (reference sequence).

V gene TRBV7-9 combines with J gene TRBJ2-3; 8 bases line up with TRBD2. V gave up 2 bases and J gave up 4 bases; unmatched junction bases: 5. CDR1 and CDR2 from the germline V gene are SEHNR and FQNEAQ (reference sequence). CDR3 size: 15 residues. The CDR3 here is CASSLRASGPDTQYF. Written as DNA, the CDR3 is TGTGCCAGCAGCTTACGGGCTAGCGGGCCAGATACGCAGTATTTT.

This clone has only a few counts. The chain links TRBV9 to TRBJ2-3, with D maybe TRBD2 (6 bases). The CDR3 contains 19 residues. In germline, CDR1 is SGDLS, CDR2 YYNGEE. Trimming left V 0 bases short and J 5 bases short, with 25 bases between. CDR3 sequence (DNA): TGTGCCAGCAGCGTAGAGACGAACACGGGACTCACGACTAAAGATACGCAGTATTTT. This sequence encodes CASSVETNTGLTTKDTQYF.

CDR3 in amino acids: CASSDGLDNSPLHF. In DNA, the CDR3 is TGTGCCAGCAGTGACGGGTTGGATAATTCACCCCTCCACTTT. This chain links TRBV6-1 with TRBJ1-6, with D unresolved. CDR1 is MNHNS, CDR2 SASEGT, per germline. CDR3 length equals 14 residues. Trimming removed 3 bases at V and 5 bases at J, with 8 bases between.